This entry lists 28 T cell receptor beta chains sequenced from one sample in a study of OX40 agonist ivuxolimab in advanced cancers. Only in-frame clones appear in the TCRdb table, and some are missing; sequencing was by immunoSEQ multiplex PCR. The data contain tens of thousands of clones, about 93% of them singletons. The material sequenced was CD4+ or CD8+ T cells sorted from blood, taken in a trial of the OX40 agonist ivuxolimab. Every receptor here comes from an adult with an advanced solid tumor such as melanoma, head and neck, liver or kidney cancer.

The rearrangement links TRBV7-3 to TRBJ2-7; the match to TRBD2 covers 8 bases. Trimming removed 5 bases from V and 5 bases from J; junction bases left unmatched: 11. CDR3 length: 15 residues. Germline assignment: CDR1 SGHTA and CDR2 FQGTGA. The CDR3 here is CASSPYTGGRDEQYF. The CDR3 DNA sequence: TGTGCCAGCAGCCCTTACACGGGGGGGCGGGACGAGCAGTACTTC.

This clone was detected once. The chain links TRBV6-5 to TRBJ1-6, with D possibly matching TRBD1 (6 bases). The ends were cut back, 9 bases at V and 5 bases at J, with 17 bases in the middle. The germline V gene has CDR1 MNHEY and CDR2 SVGAGI. The CDR3 loop spans 15 amino acids. Written as DNA, the CDR3 is TGTGCCAGTGGGGCGGGGGGCGCTGATAATTCACCCCTCCACTTT. Translating it yields CASGAGGADNSPLHF.

The chain recombines TRBV27 with TRBJ2-5; D is uncertain. This CDR3 region has 14 residues. Trimming removed 2 bases at V and 5 bases at J, with 12 bases between. CDR1 and CDR2 (germline): MNHEY, SMNVEV (reference sequence). The CDR3 nucleotides read TGTGCCAGCAGTTTACTGGTCGGCTCGGAGACCCAGTACTTC. This translates into CASSLLVGSETQYF.

The chain recombines TRBV14 with TRBJ2-1, with a tentative D call TRBD1 (5 bases). Trimming removed 8 bases at V and 4 bases at J, with 12 bases between. This CDR3 region has 13 residues. Germline CDR1 and CDR2: SGHDN and FVKESK. Here the CDR3 reads CASGAATYNEQFF. Written as DNA, the CDR3 is TGTGCCAGCGGGGCCGCTACGTACAATGAGCAGTTCTTC.

CDR3 amino acids: CASSDNEQFF. The DNA for the CDR3 is TGTGCCAGCAGTGACAATGAGCAGTTCTTC. The rearrangement joins TRBV25-1 to TRBJ2-1; no firm D call. Germline V CDR1 and CDR2: MGHDK, SYGVNS. Deletions cut 3 bases from V and 6 bases from J, with 0 bases between. The CDR3 length is 10 residues.

V usage is TRBV27 and J usage is TRBJ2-2; TRBD2 matches at 12 bases. The length of the CDR3 is 15 residues. Germline CDR1 is MNHEY and CDR2 is SMNVEV (reference sequence). The J segment lost 4 bases and the V segment lost 8 bases, leaving 5 bases of the junction unmatched. For the CDR3, the DNA is TGTGCCAGCGGTTCTAGCGGGGGGGCCACCGGGGAGCTGTTTTTT. Its protein is CASGSSGGATGELFF.

This clone was seen once. The rearrangement joins TRBV18 to TRBJ1-3; the D gene is possibly TRBD1 (6 bases). Per germline, CDR1 KGHSH and CDR2 LQKENI. The CDR3 is 14 residues long. With 3 bases removed from V and 8 bases from J, the gap between germline ends came to 14 bases. CDR3 sequence (DNA): TGTGCCAGCTCACCTCAATTGGACAGAGACACCATATATTTT. It translates to CASSPQLDRDTIYF.

The chain links TRBV19 to TRBJ2-1, with 7 bases lining up with TRBD1. Per germline, CDR1 LNHDA and CDR2 SQIVND (reference sequence). V trimming: 8 bases; J trimming: 2 bases; junction bases outside the gene matches: 9. The CDR3 length is 15 residues. CDR3 coding DNA: TGTGCCAGTTCTACAGGGGTTGGGCCCTACAATGAGCAGTTCTTC. Translation: CASSTGVGPYNEQFF.

CDR3 region: CASSSSSGAYMNTEAFF. The CDR3 nucleotides read TGTGCCAGCAGCTCTTCCTCGGGGGCTTACATGAACACTGAAGCTTTCTTT. The chain employs TRBV5-6 and TRBJ1-1, with TRBD1 as a possible D gene (6 bases). CDR3 length: 17 residues. V dropped 3 bases and J dropped 0 bases, with 18 bases sitting between them. Germline V gene lookup returns CDR1 SGHDT and CDR2 YYEEEE.

The chain carries TRBV4-1 and TRBJ1-1; D call uncertain. Trimming took off 3 bases at V and 2 bases at J, with 7 bases between the two ends. Germline values: CDR1 MGHRA, CDR2 YSYEKL. This CDR3 has 13 amino acids. In DNA, the CDR3 is TGCGCCAGCAGCCAGAGCCCTAACACTGAAGCTTTCTTT. Protein: CASSQSPNTEAFF.

The rearrangement links TRBV27 to TRBJ2-2, with 10 bases identical to TRBD1. This CDR3 region has 16 residues. The J segment lost 7 bases and the V segment lost 3 bases, leaving 8 bases of the junction unmatched. The germline V gene encodes CDR1 MNHEY and CDR2 SMNVEV (reference sequence). Here the CDR3 DNA reads TGTGCCAGCAGTTTTGTGAGACAGGGGGCTAACGGGGAGCTGTTTTTT. Translation gives CASSFVRQGANGELFF.

This clone was counted once. V is TRBV5-4 and J is TRBJ2-7, with TRBD1 matching 12 bases. The CDR3 covers 14 residues. From germline, CDR1 is SGHNT and CDR2 YYREEE (reference sequence). V shed 5 bases and J 6 bases; nucleotides not matched to a gene: 6. CDR3 coding DNA: TGTGCCAGCAGTTCCGGGACAGGGGGCTCCGAGCAGTACTTC. Translating it yields CASSSGTGGSEQYF.

The V and J genes are TRBV6-5 and TRBJ1-1; D is ambiguous. Germline-derived CDR1 and CDR2 are MNHEY and SVGAGI. Between the trimmed V and J ends, which lost 0 bases and 4 bases, there was a span of 15 bases. CDR3 length: 16 amino acids. CDR3 in amino acids: CASSYSPGAGFTEAFF. The CDR3 region has the DNA TGTGCCAGCAGTTACTCTCCGGGCGCGGGATTCACTGAAGCTTTCTTT.

The chain uses TRBV2 and TRBJ2-2; 14 bases align to TRBD2. There are 21 residues in the CDR3. V shed 1 base, J shed 1 base, and the junction held 11 bases outside the gene matches. Germline V gene lookup returns CDR1 SNHLY and CDR2 FYNNEI. CDR3 nucleotides: TGTGCCAGCAGTGAAGAAGGTAGACTAGCGGGAGGGCCCTTGAACACCGGGGAGCTGTTTTTT. Its protein is CASSEEGRLAGGPLNTGELFF.

The chain combines TRBV6-1 with TRBJ2-3; D gene ambiguous. CDR3 length equals 13 residues. Per germline, CDR1 MNHNS and CDR2 SASEGT. The V and J ends lost 2 bases and 5 bases respectively, with 8 bases between them. The CDR3: CASSEFVRDTQYF. DNA for the CDR3: TGTGCCAGCAGTGAATTTGTACGAGATACGCAGTATTTT.

This chain links TRBV19 with TRBJ2-1; D uncertain. The CDR3 length is 13 residues. Looked up from germline, CDR1 is LNHDA and CDR2 is SQIVND (reference sequence). Trimming shortened V by 3 bases and J by 4 bases, and 7 bases separated the two germline ends. CDR3: CASSIMEYNEQFF. The CDR3 region has the DNA TGTGCCAGTAGTATCATGGAGTACAATGAGCAGTTCTTC.

The gene calls are TRBV11-2 and TRBJ2-7; TRBD1 aligns across 8 bases. Germline CDR1 is SGHAT and CDR2 is FQNNGV. The CDR3 totals 14 residues. Trimming at V came to 1 base and at J to 3 bases, leaving 2 bases not matched to a gene. CDR3 sequence: CASSLGTGFYEQYF. The CDR3, as DNA: TGTGCCAGCAGCTTAGGGACAGGGTTCTACGAGCAGTACTTC.

For the CDR3, the DNA is TGCGCCAGCAGCTCAATCCACAGGGGGAATGAGCAGTTCTTC. It encodes CASSSIHRGNEQFF. The chain has TRBV4-1 and TRBJ2-1; 8 nucleotides match TRBD1. This CDR3 spans 14 amino acids. Germline CDR1 reads MGHRA; CDR2 reads YSYEKL. Germline trimming cut 5 bases from V and 7 bases from J; bases unmatched to any gene: 7.

The V gene is TRBV18, the J gene TRBJ2-2; 8 bases are shared with TRBD2. The CDR3 spans 21 residues. J lost 4 bases, V lost 1 base, and 20 bases had no gene match. CDR1 and CDR2 (germline): KGHSH, LQKENI. The chain's CDR3 is CASSPRDSLRKVAGPTGELFF. In DNA, the CDR3 is TGTGCCAGCTCACCACGAGACTCCCTACGGAAGGTAGCGGGACCCACCGGGGAGCTGTTTTTT.

The chain carries TRBV7-9 and TRBJ2-1; 7 bases are a match to TRBD2. V lost 2 bases and J lost 5; bases outside the gene matches: 3. This CDR3 has 14 amino acids. CDR1 is SEHNR and CDR2 is FQNEAQ in the germline V gene (reference sequence). CDR3 sequence reads: CASSLSGVNNEQFF. The CDR3, as DNA: TGTGCCAGCAGCTTAAGCGGGGTAAACAATGAGCAGTTCTTC.

This chain joins TRBV19 and TRBJ2-3; 9 bases match TRBD1. Germline V gene sequence: CDR1 LNHDA, CDR2 SQIVND (reference sequence). With V trimmed by 3 bases and J by 6 bases, 4 bases remained unmatched. This CDR3 is built from 14 residues. Here the CDR3 reads CASSIDRGADTQYF. The CDR3 DNA reads TGTGCCAGTAGTATCGACAGGGGGGCTGATACGCAGTATTTT.

The CDR3 protein is CAISESGTSLSEQFF. The CDR3 DNA follows: TGTGCCATCAGTGAATCCGGGACTAGTTTAAGTGAGCAGTTCTTC. The chain carries TRBV10-3 and TRBJ2-1; TRBD2 matches at 8 bases. V lost 3 bases and J lost 9; bases outside the gene matches: 10. The length of the CDR3 is 15 residues. Germline V gives CDR1 ENHRY, CDR2 SYGVKD.

The rearrangement links TRBV14 to TRBJ2-1; TRBD2 agrees at 13 bases. The trim removed 0 bases at V and 6 bases at J, leaving 5 bases unmatched. Germline values: CDR1 SGHDN, CDR2 FVKESK. CDR3 size: 17 residues. This CDR3 is CASSQDRTSGSINEQFF. CDR3 coding DNA: TGTGCCAGCAGCCAAGATAGGACTAGCGGGAGTATCAATGAGCAGTTCTTC.

The chain has TRBV5-4 and TRBJ2-3; TRBD1 is a possible D gene (5 bases). The CDR3 runs to 14 residues. Trimming took off 4 bases at V and 5 bases at J, with 14 bases between the two ends. Germline V gives CDR1 SGHNT, CDR2 YYREEE (reference sequence). The CDR3 DNA follows: TGTGCCAGCAGCCTGGGGCCCCCTGGAGATACGCAGTATTTT. Protein product: CASSLGPPGDTQYF.

This chain links TRBV5-6 with TRBJ1-5; possibly TRBD1 for D (6 bases). Between the trimmed V and J ends, which lost 2 bases and 3 bases, there was a span of 9 bases. CDR1 is SGHDT, CDR2 YYEEEE, per germline. CDR3 length equals 14 residues. This chain's CDR3 is CASSFQGSNQPQHF. The CDR3 coding sequence is TGTGCCAGCAGCTTCCAGGGGTCCAATCAGCCCCAGCATTTT.

The count of this clone is one. The genes are TRBV29-1 and TRBJ2-3; tentative D call: TRBD2 (5 bases). This CDR3 is built from 17 residues. V was clipped by 3 bases and J by 2 bases, with 21 bases between them. CDR1 is SQVTM, CDR2 ANQGSEA, per germline. CDR3 loop: CSVEDWSVERLTDTQYF. The CDR3 DNA reads as TGCAGCGTTGAGGACTGGAGTGTTGAGAGACTCACAGATACGCAGTATTTT.

This chain joins TRBV27 and TRBJ2-7; D may match TRBD1 or TRBD2 (5 bases each). The germline V gene encodes CDR1 MNHEY and CDR2 SMNVEV (reference sequence). Trimming cost V 3 bases and J 3 bases, with 12 bases left between them. The CDR3 is 14 amino acids. The CDR3 sequence: CASSFDRDGYEQYF. The CDR3, as DNA: TGTGCCAGCAGTTTCGATAGGGACGGCTACGAGCAGTACTTC.

The rearrangement links TRBV14 to TRBJ1-2, with a weak D call TRBD1 (6 bases). The germline gives CDR1 SGHDN, CDR2 FVKESK. The germline V and J ends were trimmed by 0 bases and 3 bases, with 17 bases remaining between them. The CDR3 covers 17 residues. The CDR3 nucleotides read TGTGCCAGCAGCCAAGACGGGAGAGGGGGATTGGACTATGGCTACACCTTC. This gives the protein CASSQDGRGGLDYGYTF. The full variable domain, in which reference TRBV14 and TRBJ1-2 provide the parts outside the CDR3, is EAGVTQFPSHSVIEKGQTVTLRCDPISGHDNLYWYRRVMGKEIKFLLHFVKESKQDESGMPNNRFLAERTGGTYSTLKVQPAELEDSGVYFCASSQDGRGGLDYGYTFGSGTRLTVV.